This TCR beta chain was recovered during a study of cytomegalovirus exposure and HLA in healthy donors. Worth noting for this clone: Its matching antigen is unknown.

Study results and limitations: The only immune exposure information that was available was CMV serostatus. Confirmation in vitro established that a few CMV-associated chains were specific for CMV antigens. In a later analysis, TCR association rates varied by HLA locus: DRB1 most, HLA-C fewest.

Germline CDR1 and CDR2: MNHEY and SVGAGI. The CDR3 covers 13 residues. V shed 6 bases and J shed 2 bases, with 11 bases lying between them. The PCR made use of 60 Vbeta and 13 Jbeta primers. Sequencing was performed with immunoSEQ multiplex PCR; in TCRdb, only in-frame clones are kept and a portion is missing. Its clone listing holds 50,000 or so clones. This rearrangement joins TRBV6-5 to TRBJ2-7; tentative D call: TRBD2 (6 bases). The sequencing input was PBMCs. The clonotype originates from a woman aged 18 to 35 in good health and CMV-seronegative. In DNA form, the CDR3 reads TGTGCCAGCAGGACGGGCGGGACCTACGAGCAGTACTTC. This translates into CASRTGGTYEQYF.